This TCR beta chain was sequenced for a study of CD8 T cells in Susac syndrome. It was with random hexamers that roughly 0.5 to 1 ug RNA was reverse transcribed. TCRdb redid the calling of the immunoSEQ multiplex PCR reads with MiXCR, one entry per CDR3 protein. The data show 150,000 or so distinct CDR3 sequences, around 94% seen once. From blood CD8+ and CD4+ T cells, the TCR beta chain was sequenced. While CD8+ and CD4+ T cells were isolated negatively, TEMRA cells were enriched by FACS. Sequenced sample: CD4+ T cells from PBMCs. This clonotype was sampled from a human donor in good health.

DNA of the CDR3: TGTGCCAGCAGCCAAATGAGCCGGGACAACTATGGCTACACCTTC. Translated: CASSQMSRDNYGYTF. This chain joins TRBV3-1 and TRBJ1-2; a weak D match, TRBD1 (5 bases). This CDR3 is 15 amino acids long. V lost 2 bases, J lost 2 bases, and 12 bases lay in between. Germline V gene sequence: CDR1 LGHDT, CDR2 YNNKEL (reference sequence).